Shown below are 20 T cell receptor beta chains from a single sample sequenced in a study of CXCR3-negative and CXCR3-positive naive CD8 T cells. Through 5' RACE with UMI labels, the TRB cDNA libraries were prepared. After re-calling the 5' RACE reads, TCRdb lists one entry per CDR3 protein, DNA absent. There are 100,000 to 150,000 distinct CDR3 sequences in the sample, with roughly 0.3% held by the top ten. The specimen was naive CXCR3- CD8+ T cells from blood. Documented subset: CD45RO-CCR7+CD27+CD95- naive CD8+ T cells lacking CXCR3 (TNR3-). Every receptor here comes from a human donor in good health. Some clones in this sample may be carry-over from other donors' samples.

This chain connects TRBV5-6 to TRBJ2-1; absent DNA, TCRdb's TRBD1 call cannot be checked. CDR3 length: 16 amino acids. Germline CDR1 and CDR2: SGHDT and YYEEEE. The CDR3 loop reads CASSGSGTAFYNEQFF.

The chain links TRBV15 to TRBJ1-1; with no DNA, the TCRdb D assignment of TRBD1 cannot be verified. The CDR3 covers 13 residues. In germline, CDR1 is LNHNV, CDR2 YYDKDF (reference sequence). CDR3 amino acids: CATSPQGRGEAFF.

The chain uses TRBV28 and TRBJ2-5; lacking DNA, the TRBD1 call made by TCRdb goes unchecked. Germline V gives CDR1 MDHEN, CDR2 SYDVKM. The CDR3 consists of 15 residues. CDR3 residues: CATLPLAEPQETQYF. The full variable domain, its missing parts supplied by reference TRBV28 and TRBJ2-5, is DVKVTQSSRYLVKRTGEKVFLECVQDMDHENMFWYRQDPGLGLRLIYFSYDVKMKEKGDIPEGYSVSREKKERFSLILESASTNQTSMYLCATLPLAEPQETQYFGPGTRLLVL.

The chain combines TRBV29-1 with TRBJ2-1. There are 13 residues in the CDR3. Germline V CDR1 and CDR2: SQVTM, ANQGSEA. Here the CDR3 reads CSVEIYRNNEQFF.

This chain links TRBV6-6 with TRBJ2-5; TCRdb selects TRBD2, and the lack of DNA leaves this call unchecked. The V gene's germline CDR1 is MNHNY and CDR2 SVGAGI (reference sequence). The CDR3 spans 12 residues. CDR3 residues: CASMGGRETQYF.

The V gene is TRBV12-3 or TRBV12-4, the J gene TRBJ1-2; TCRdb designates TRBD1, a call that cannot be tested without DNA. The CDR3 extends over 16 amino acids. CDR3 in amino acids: CASSSGAQLSEGGYTF.

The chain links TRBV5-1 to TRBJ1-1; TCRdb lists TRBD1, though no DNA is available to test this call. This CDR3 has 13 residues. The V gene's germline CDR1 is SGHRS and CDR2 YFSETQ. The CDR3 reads CASMGVWNTEAFF.

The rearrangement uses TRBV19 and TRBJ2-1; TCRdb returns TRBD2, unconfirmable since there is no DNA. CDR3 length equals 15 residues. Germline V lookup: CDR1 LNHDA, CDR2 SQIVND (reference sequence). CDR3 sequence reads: CASTTGTSGYNEQFF.

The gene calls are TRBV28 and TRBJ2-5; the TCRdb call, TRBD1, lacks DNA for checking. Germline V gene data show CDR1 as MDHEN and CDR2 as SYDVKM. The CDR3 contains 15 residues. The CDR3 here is CASSCRQGGQETQYF.

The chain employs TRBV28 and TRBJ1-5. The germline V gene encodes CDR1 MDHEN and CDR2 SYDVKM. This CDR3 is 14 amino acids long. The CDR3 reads CASSHQAGLVPQHF.

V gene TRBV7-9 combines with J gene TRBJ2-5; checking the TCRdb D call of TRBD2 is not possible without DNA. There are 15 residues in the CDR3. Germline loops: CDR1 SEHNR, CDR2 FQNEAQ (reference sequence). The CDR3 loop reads CASSLGTSEGETQYF. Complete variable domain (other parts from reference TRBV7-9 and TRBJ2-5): DTGVSQNPRHKITKRGQNVTFRCDPISEHNRLYWYRQTLGQGPEFLTYFQNEAQLEKSRLLSDRFSAERPKGSFSTLEIQRTEQGDSAMYLCASSLGTSEGETQYFGPGTRLLVL.

CDR3: CASSQVVGGTSGNTIYF. V usage is TRBV4-3 and J usage is TRBJ1-3. CDR1 and CDR2 from the germline V gene are LGHNA and YSLEER. This CDR3 comprises 17 residues.

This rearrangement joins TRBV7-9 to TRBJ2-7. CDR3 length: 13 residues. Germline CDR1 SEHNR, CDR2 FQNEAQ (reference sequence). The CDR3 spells CASSLPADYEQYF.

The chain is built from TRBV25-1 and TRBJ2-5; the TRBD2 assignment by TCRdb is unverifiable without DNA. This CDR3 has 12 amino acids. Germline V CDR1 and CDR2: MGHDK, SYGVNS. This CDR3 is CASLTEGETQYF.

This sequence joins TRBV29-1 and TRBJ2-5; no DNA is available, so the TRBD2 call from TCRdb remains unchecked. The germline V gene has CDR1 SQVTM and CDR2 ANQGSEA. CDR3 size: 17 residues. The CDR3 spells CSVVGLVSGSFEETQYF.

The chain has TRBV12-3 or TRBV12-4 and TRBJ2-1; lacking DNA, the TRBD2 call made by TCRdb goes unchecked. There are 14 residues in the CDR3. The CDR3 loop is CASSFELAGYEQFF.

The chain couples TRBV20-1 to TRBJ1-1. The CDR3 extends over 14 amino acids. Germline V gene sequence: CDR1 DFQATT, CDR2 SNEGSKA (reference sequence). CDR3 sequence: CSASIEAANTEAFF.

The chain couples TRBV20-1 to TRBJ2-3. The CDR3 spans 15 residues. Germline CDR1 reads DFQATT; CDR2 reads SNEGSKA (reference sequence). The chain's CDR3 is CSARVGSRATDTQYF.

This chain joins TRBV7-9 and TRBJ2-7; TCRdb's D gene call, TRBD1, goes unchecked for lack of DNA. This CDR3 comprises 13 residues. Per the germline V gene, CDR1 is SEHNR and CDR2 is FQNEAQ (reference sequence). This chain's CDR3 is CASSSGPGYEQYF.

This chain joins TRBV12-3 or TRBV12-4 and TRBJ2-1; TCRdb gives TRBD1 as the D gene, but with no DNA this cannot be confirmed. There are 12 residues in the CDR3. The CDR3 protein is CASQKGANEQFF.